The clone carrying this T cell receptor beta chain came up once. As yet, its antigen is unknown. The study profiled TCR beta VDJ and CDR3 using genomic DNA as template. One entry per CDR3 protein results from TCRdb running MiXCR on the reads. Of fewer than 100,000 distinct CDR3 sequences listed, 40% to 50% are singletons. This CDR3 spans 16 amino acids. The germline V gene has CDR1 WSHSY and CDR2 SAAADI. Trimming took off 2 bases at V and 0 bases at J, with 11 bases between the two ends. The source of the sample is a study of CD8+CD57+ T cells in acquired aplastic anemia. About the research overall: The sorted CD4+ and CD8+ cells yielded an average around 3.2 ug of DNA. Healthy donor CD4+ cell samples had a mean of around 10 million reads. Whole-study results and caveats: Levels of CD8+ Simpson's diversity were not significantly distinct in patients versus controls. Sharing between patients and controls was observed for twenty-nine CD8+ CDR3 sequences.

Sequencing was carried out using sorted CD4+, CD8+, or CD8+CD57+ T cells (not recorded which) from PBMCs. The clonotype comes from a human donor in good health, serving as a control. V and J are TRBV10-2 and TRBJ1-5; no reliable D call. The DNA of the CDR3 is TGCGCCAGCAGTGAGCAAGACTGGTATAGCAATCAGCCCCAGCATTTT. Protein: CASSEQDWYSNQPQHF.